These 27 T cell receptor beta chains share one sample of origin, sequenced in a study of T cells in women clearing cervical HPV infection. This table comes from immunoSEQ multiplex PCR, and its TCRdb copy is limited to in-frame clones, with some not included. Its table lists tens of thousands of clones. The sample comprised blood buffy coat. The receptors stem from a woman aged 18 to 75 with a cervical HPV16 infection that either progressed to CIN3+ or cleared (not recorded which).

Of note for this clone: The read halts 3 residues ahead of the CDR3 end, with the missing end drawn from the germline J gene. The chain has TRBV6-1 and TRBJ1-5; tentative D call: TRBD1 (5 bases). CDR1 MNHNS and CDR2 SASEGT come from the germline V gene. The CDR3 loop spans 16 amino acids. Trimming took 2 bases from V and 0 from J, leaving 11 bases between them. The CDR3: CASSEYPGYSNQPQHF. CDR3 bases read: TGTGCCAGCAGTGAATACCCAGGGTATAGCAATCAGCCC.

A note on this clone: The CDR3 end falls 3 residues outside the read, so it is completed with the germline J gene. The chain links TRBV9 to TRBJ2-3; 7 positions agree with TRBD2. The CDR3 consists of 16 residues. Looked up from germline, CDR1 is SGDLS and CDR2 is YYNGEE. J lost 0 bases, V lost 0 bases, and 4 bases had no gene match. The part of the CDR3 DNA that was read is TGTGCCAGCAGCGTAGGGGCGGGGGATAGCACAGATACG. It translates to CASSVGAGDSTDT. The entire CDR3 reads CASSVGAGDSTDTQYF. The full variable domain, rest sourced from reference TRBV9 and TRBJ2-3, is DSGVTQTPKHLITATGQRVTLRCSPRSGDLSVYWYQQSLDQGLQFLIQYYNGEERAKGNILERFSAQQFPDLHSELNLSSLELGDSALYFCASSVGAGDSTDTQYFGPGTRLTVL.

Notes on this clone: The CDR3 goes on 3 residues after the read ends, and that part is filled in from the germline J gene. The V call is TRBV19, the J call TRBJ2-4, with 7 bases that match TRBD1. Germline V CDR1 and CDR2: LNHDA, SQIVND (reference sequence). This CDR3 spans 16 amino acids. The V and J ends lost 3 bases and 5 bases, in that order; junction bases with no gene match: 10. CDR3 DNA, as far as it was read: TGTGCCAGTAGTATGAGGGACAGAAGTGTGGAAAACATT. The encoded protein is CASSMRDRSVENI. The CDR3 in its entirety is CASSMRDRSVENIQYF.

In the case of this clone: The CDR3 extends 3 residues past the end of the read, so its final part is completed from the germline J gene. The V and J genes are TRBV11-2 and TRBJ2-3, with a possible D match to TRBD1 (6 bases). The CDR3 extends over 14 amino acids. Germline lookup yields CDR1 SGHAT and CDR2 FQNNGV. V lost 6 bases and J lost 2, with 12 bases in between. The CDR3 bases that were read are TGTGCCAGCAGTCCAAGGGGGACCACAGATACG. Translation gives CASSPRGTTDT. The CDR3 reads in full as CASSPRGTTDTQYF. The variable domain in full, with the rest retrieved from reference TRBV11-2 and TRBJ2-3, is EAGVAQSPRYKIIEKRQSVAFWCNPISGHATLYWYQQILGQGPKLLIQFQNNGVVDDSQLPKDRFSAERLKGVDSTLKIQPAKLEDSAVYLCASSPRGTTDTQYFGPGTRLTVL.

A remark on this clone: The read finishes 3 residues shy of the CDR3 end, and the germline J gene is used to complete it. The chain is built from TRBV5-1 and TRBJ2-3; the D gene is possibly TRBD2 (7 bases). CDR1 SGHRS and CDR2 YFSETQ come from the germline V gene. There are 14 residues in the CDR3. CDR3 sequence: CASSLGGGNQPQYF. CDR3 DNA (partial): TGCGCCAGCAGCTTAGGGGGGGGCAATCAGCCG.

CDR3 loop: CASSTGGAGTDTQYF. CDR3 DNA (partial): TGTGCCAGCAGCACCGGAGGGGCCGGAACAGATACG. V is TRBV5-4 and J is TRBJ2-3; maybe TRBD2 (6 bases). The sequenced fragment ends 3 residues before the CDR3 boundary, so the rest is inferred from the germline J gene. V lost 4 bases and J lost 3, with 15 bases in between. CDR1 is SGHNT and CDR2 is YYREEE in the germline V gene (reference sequence). The CDR3 consists of 15 residues.

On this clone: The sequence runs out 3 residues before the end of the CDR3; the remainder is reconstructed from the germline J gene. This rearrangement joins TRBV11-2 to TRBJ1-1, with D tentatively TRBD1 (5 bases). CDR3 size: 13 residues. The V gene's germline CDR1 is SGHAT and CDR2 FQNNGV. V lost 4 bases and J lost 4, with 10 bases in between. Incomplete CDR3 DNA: TGTGCCAGCAGCTCTCAGGGTGCCACTGAA. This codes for CASSSQGATE. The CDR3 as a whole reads CASSSQGATEAFF.

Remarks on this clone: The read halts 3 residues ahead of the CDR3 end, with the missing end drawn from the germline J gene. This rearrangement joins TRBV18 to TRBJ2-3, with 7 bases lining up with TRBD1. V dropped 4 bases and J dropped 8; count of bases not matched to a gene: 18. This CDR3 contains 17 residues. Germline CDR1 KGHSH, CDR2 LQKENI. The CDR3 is CASSHPMRTGRGGTQYF. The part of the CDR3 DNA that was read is TGTGCCAGCTCACACCCTATGAGGACAGGTCGGGGTGGTACG.

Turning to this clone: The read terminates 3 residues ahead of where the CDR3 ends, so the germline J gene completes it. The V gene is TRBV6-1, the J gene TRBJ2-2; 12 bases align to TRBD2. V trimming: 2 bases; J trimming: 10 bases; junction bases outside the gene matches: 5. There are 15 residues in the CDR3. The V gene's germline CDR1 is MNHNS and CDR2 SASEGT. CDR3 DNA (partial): TGTGCCAGCAGTGAACAAGCTAGCGGGGGGGCGGAG. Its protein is CASSEQASGGAE. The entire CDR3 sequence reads CASSEQASGGAELFF.

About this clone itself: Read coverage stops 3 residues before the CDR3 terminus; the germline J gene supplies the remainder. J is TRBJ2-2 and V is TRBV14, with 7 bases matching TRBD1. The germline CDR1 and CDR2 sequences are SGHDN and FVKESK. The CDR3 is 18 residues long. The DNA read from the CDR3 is TGTGCCAGCAGCCAAAGACAGGGACCCAGCTCCTATAATTCACCG. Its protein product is CASSQRQGPSSYNSP. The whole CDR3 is CASSQRQGPSSYNSPLFF.

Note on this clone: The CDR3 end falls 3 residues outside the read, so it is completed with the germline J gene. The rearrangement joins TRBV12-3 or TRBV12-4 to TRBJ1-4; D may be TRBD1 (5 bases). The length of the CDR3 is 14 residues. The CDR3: CASSPRGANSPLFF. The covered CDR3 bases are TGTGCCAGCAGCCCGCGCGGGGCTAATTCACCA.

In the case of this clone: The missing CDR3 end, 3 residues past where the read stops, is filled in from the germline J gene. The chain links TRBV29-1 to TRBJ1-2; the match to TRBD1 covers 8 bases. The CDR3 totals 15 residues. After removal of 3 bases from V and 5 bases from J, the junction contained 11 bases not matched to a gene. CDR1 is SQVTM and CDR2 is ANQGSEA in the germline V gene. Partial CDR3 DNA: TGCAGCGTTGACCTTCAGGGGGCGGGTCGTTATGGC. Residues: CSVDLQGAGRYG. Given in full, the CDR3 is CSVDLQGAGRYGYTF.

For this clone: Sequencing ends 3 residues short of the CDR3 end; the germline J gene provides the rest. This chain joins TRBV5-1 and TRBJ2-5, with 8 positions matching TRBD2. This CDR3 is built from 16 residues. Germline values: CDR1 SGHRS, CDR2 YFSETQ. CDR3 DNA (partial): TGCGCCAGCAGCGGTTGGACTAGCCCTAGCACAGATACC. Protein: CASSGWTSPSTDT. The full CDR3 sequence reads CASSGWTSPSTDTQYF.

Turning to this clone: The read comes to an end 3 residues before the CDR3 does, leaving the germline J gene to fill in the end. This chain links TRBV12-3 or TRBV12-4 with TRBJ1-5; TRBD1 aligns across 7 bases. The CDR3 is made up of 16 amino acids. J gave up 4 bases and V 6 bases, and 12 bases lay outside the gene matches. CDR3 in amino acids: CASSLDRVWGNQPQHF. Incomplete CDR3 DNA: TGTGCCAGCAGCCTAGACAGGGTATGGGGGAATCAGCCC.

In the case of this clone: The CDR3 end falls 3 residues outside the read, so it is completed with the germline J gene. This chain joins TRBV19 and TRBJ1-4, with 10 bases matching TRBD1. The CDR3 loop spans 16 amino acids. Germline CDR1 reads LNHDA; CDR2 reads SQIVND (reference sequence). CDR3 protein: CASSIGGDRGHSPLFF. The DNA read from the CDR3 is TGTGCCAGTAGTATAGGGGGGGACAGGGGTCATTCACCA.

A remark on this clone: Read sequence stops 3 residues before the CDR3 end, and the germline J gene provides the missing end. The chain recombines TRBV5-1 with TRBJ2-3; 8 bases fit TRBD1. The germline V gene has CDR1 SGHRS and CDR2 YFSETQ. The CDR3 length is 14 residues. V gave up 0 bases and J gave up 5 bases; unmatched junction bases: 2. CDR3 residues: CASSLGDRRDTQYF. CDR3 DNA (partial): TGCGCCAGCAGCTTGGGGGACAGGCGAGATACG.

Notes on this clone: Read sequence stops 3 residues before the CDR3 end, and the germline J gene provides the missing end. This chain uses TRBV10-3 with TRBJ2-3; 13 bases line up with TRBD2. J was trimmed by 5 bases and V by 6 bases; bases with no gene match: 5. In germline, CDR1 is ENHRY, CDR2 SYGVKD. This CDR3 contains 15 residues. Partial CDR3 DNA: TGTGCCATCAGGGGACTAGCGGGGATCGAAGATACG. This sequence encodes CAIRGLAGIEDT. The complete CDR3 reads CAIRGLAGIEDTQYF.

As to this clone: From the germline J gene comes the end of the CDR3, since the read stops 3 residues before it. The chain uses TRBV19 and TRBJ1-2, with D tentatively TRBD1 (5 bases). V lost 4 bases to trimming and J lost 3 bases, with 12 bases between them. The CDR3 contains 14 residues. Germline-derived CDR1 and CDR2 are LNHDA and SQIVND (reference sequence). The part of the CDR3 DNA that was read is TGTGCCAGTAGTAATACGACGGGGGACTATGGC. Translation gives CASSNTTGDYG. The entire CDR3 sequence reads CASSNTTGDYGYTF.

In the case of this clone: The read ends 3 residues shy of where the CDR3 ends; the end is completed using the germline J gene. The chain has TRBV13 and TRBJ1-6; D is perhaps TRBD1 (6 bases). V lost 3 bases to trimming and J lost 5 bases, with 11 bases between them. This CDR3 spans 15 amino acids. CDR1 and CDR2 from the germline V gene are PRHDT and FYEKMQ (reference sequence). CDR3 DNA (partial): TGTGCCAGCAGCTTCGGCAGGGGAGATAATTCACCC. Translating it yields CASSFGRGDNSP. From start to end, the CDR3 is CASSFGRGDNSPLHF.

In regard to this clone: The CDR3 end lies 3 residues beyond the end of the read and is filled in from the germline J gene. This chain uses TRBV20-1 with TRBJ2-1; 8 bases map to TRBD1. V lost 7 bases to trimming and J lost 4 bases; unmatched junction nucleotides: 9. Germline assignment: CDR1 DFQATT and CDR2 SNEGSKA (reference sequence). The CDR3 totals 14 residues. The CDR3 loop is CSVPPRGLYNEQFF. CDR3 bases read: TGCAGTGTCCCCCCCAGGGGGCTGTACAATGAG.

The part of the CDR3 DNA that was read is TGTGCCAGCAGAGACACTGCGACTAGCGGGGGGCACAATGAG. As protein: CASRDTATSGGHNE. The CDR3 in full is CASRDTATSGGHNEQFF. The J gene is TRBJ2-1, the V gene TRBV2; 13 nucleotides line up with TRBD2. The read terminates 3 residues ahead of where the CDR3 ends, so the germline J gene completes it. The CDR3 spans 17 residues. The V gene's germline CDR1 is SNHLY and CDR2 FYNNEI. After removal of 6 bases from V and 5 bases from J, the junction contained 10 bases not matched to a gene.

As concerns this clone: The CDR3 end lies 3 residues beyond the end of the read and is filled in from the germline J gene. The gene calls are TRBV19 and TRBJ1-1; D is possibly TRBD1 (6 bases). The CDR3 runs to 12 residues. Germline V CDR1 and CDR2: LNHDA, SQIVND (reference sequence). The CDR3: CASSIRAGVAFF. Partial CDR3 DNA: TGTGCCAGTAGTATACGGGCAGGGGTG.

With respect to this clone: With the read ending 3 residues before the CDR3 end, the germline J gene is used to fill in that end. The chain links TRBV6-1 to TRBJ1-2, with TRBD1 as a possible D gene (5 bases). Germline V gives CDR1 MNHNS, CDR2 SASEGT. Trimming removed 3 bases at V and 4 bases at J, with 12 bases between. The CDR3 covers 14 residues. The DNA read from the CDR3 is TGTGCCAGCAGTGATCCAGGGTCCGCCTATGGC. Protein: CASSDPGSAYG. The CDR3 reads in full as CASSDPGSAYGYTF.

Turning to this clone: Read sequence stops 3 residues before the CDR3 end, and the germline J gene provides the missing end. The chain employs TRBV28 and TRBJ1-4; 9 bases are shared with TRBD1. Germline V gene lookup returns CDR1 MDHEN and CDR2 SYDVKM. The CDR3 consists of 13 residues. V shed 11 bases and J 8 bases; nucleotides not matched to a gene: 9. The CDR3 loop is CAAGGQGREKLFF. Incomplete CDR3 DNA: TGTGCCGCGGGGGGACAGGGTAGGGAAAAA. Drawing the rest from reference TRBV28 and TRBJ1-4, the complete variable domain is DVKVTQSSRYLVKRTGEKVFLECVQDMDHENMFWYRQDPGLGLRLIYFSYDVKMKEKGDIPEGYSVSREKKERFSLILESASTNQTSMYLCAAGGQGREKLFFGSGTQLSVL.

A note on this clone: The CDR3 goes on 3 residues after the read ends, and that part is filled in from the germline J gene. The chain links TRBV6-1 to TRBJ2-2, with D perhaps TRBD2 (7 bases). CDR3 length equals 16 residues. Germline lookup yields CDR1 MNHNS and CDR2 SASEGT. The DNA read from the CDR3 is TGTGCCAGCAGTGCACCCACGGGGGGCGTAGATGAAAAG. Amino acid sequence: CASSAPTGGVDEK. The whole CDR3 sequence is CASSAPTGGVDEKLFF.

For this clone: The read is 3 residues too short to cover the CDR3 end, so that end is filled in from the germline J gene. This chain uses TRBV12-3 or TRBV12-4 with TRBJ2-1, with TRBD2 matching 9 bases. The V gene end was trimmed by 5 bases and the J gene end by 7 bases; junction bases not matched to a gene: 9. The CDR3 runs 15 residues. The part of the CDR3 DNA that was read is TGTGCCAGCAGTCTCCAGCGGGAGGTTCGAAATGAG. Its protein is CASSLQREVRNE. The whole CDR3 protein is CASSLQREVRNEQFF.

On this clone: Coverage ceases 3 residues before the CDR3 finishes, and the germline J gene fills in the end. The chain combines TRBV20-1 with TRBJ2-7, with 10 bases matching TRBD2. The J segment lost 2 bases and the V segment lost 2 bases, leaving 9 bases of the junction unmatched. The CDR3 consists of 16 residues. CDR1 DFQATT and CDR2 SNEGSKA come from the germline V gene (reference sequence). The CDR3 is CSARSSSGGGTYEQYF. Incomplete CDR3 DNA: TGCAGTGCTAGATCCTCTAGCGGGGGTGGGACCTACGAG.